These 11 T cell receptor beta chains were sequenced from one sample in a study of T cells after somatic rescue of genetic block. TCRdb keeps only in-frame clones here, not all; method: immunoSEQ multiplex PCR. The sample shows tens of thousands of clones, about 90% of them seen only once. The sample taken for sequencing was peripheral blood mononuclear cells (PBMCs). These receptors originate from a woman under 30.

V usage is TRBV19 and J usage is TRBJ1-1; TRBD1 might be the D (5 bases). The germline V gene encodes CDR1 LNHDA and CDR2 SQIVND (reference sequence). With 0 bases removed from V and 1 base from J, the gap between germline ends came to 15 bases. This CDR3 comprises 17 residues. DNA for the CDR3: TGTGCCAGTAGTATAGATCGAGTTGCGACAGCGAACACTGAAGCTTTCTTT. Protein sequence: CASSIDRVATANTEAFF. Full variable domain (outside the CDR3, taken from reference TRBV19 and TRBJ1-1): DGGITQSPKYLFRKEGQNVTLSCEQNLNHDAMYWYRQDPGQGLRLIYYSQIVNDFQKGDIAEGYSVSREKKESFPLTVTSAQKNPTAFYLCASSIDRVATANTEAFFGQGTRLTVV.

The rearrangement joins TRBV7-6 to TRBJ2-7, with a weak D call TRBD2 (6 bases). V shed 6 bases and J shed 0 bases, with 9 bases lying between them. Germline V gene data show CDR1 as SGHVS and CDR2 as FNYEAQ. This CDR3 has 13 amino acids. Here the CDR3 reads CASSRTNSYEQYF. The CDR3 DNA reads as TGTGCCAGCAGTCGGACTAACTCCTACGAGCAGTACTTC.

The rearrangement joins TRBV5-1 to TRBJ2-5; the D call may be TRBD1 or TRBD2 (6 bases each). This CDR3 has 13 amino acids. V was trimmed by 5 bases and J by 5 bases, leaving 13 bases between them. The germline V gene encodes CDR1 SGHRS and CDR2 YFSETQ. The CDR3 loop is CASSWGAGETQYF. The CDR3 nucleotides are TGCGCCAGCAGTTGGGGGGCCGGCGAGACCCAGTACTTC.

The chain has TRBV28 and TRBJ1-4, with D possibly matching TRBD1 (6 bases). Trimming left V 5 bases short and J 3 bases short, with 16 bases between. Germline lookup yields CDR1 MDHEN and CDR2 SYDVKM. CDR3 length equals 16 residues. The CDR3 sequence: CASSSPGEPANEKLFF. CDR3 DNA sequence: TGTGCCAGCAGTAGCCCAGGGGAACCAGCTAATGAAAAACTGTTTTTT.

The chain employs TRBV25-1 and TRBJ2-1, with 11 bases that match TRBD1. Germline V gene sequence: CDR1 MGHDK, CDR2 SYGVNS. CDR3 length: 13 amino acids. The J segment lost 10 bases and the V segment lost 8 bases, leaving 7 bases of the junction unmatched. The DNA of the CDR3 is TGTGCCAGCCGAGGACAGGGGGCAGGGGAGCAGTTCTTC. Translated, it gives CASRGQGAGEQFF. The variable domain in full, completed from reference TRBV25-1 and TRBJ2-1, reads EADIYQTPRYLVIGTGKKITLECSQTMGHDKMYWYQQDPGMELHLIHYSYGVNSTEKGDLSSESTVSRIRTEHFPLTLESARPSHTSQYLCASRGQGAGEQFFGPGTRLTVL.

The chain combines TRBV2 with TRBJ1-5; tentative D call: TRBD1 (6 bases). The ends were cut back, 7 bases at V and 2 bases at J, with 15 bases in the middle. The CDR3 length is 15 residues. Per the germline V gene, CDR1 is SNHLY and CDR2 is FYNNEI. The CDR3 protein is CASTEGGEGNQPQHF. The CDR3 coding sequence is TGTGCCAGCACCGAGGGGGGGGAGGGCAATCAGCCCCAGCATTTT.

The chain joins TRBV2 to TRBJ1-1, with D possibly matching TRBD1 (5 bases). Germline V gene data show CDR1 as SNHLY and CDR2 as FYNNEI. Trimming removed 6 bases at V and 1 base at J, with 15 bases between. This CDR3 comprises 15 residues. Here the CDR3 DNA reads TGTGCCAGCAGGGCGCGAGGGGCCAAGAACACTGAAGCTTTCTTT. Protein product: CASRARGAKNTEAFF.

The chain joins TRBV28 to TRBJ1-2; D might be TRBD1 (6 bases). The ends were cut back, 6 bases at V and 6 bases at J, with 38 bases in the middle. This CDR3 comprises 21 residues. Germline V gene lookup returns CDR1 MDHEN and CDR2 SYDVKM. CDR3 sequence: CASSHNSGTPKPGAPNDGYTF. In DNA, the CDR3 is TGTGCCAGCAGCCACAACTCCGGGACACCCAAACCCGGGGCGCCGAACGATGGCTACACCTTC.

The rearrangement links TRBV30 to TRBJ2-1, with TRBD2 matching over 7 bases. Germline CDR1 is GTSNPN and CDR2 is SVGIG (reference sequence). The CDR3 is 16 residues long. Trimming at V came to 0 bases and at J to 3 bases, leaving 8 bases not matched to a gene. The CDR3 here is CAWSVVSSGHYNEQFF. The CDR3 DNA sequence: TGTGCCTGGAGTGTAGTTTCTAGCGGACACTACAATGAGCAGTTCTTC.

The gene calls are TRBV7-8 and TRBJ1-2; a weak D match, TRBD1 (5 bases). The CDR3 is 12 amino acids. Germline V gene sequence: CDR1 SGHVS, CDR2 FQNEAQ. V shed 1 base and J shed 9 bases, with 9 bases lying between them. The CDR3 loop reads CASSLEGTRYTF. The CDR3 DNA reads as TGTGCCAGCAGCTTAGAAGGGACGCGCTACACCTTC.

The chain uses TRBV11-3 and TRBJ1-1; D remains unclear. The CDR3 contains 15 residues. The germline gives CDR1 SGHNT, CDR2 YENEEA. V was shortened by 0 bases and J by 2 bases, with 10 bases between the two germline ends. CDR3 residues: CASSLESAGNTEAFF. The DNA of the CDR3 is TGTGCCAGCAGCTTAGAATCGGCGGGTAACACTGAAGCTTTCTTT.